A single sample is the source of the 18 T cell receptor beta chains below, sequenced in a study of T cell changes during pregnancy in multiple sclerosis. Only in-frame clones appear in the TCRdb table, and some are missing; sequencing was by immunoSEQ multiplex PCR. This sample carries 35,000 to 45,000 clones, 90% of them seen once, and the ten largest clones take roughly 5.7%. The starting material was peripheral blood, obtained in the third trimester of pregnancy. Receptors were obtained from a female donor in good health, enrolled as a control in a pregnancy study.

The J gene is TRBJ2-1, the V gene TRBV7-3, with TRBD2 matching over 10 bases. The germline CDR1 and CDR2 sequences are SGHTA and FQGTGA. V lost 5 bases, J lost 7 bases, and 8 bases stayed unmatched. The CDR3 extends over 15 amino acids. CDR3 in DNA: TGTGCCAGCAGCCCACCGGGACTAGCGTCAAATGAGCAGTTCTTC. Its translation: CASSPPGLASNEQFF.

CDR3 DNA: TGTGCCAGCAGTCCTTCGTTCTCGAGCAATCAGCCCCAGCATTTT. It encodes CASSPSFSSNQPQHF. The genes are TRBV6-5 and TRBJ1-5, with D uncertain. V was cut by 5 bases and J by 1 base, with 12 bases left in between. The CDR3 has 15 amino acids. Germline CDR1 MNHEY, CDR2 SVGAGI.

The chain carries TRBV28 and TRBJ1-1; a weak D match, TRBD1 (5 bases). The CDR3 totals 14 residues. The V gene's germline CDR1 is MDHEN and CDR2 SYDVKM. V lost 5 bases and J 4 bases, leaving 14 bases between the germline ends. As DNA, the CDR3 is TGTGCCAGCAGTCACCAAGGGGAAAGCACTGAAGCTTTCTTT. Translating it yields CASSHQGESTEAFF.

The chain employs TRBV15 and TRBJ1-6; 9 positions agree with TRBD1. V lost 3 bases, J lost 5 bases, and 2 bases stayed unmatched. CDR1 and CDR2 from the germline V gene are LNHNV and YYDKDF (reference sequence). This CDR3 comprises 15 residues. DNA of the CDR3: TGTGCCACCAGCAGGGACAGGGGTAATAATTCACCCCTCCACTTT. This codes for CATSRDRGNNSPLHF.

The chain combines TRBV4-3 with TRBJ2-3, with 10 bases that match TRBD2. The CDR3 loop spans 15 amino acids. The J segment lost 5 bases and the V segment lost 4 bases, leaving 6 bases of the junction unmatched. Germline CDR1 LGHNA, CDR2 YSLEER. The CDR3 protein is CASSPAQRGGDTQYF. Here the CDR3 DNA reads TGCGCCAGCAGCCCCGCTCAGCGGGGGGGAGATACGCAGTATTTT.

The CDR3 is CASSLVQGAYEQYF. The CDR3 region has the DNA TGTGCCAGCAGCTTAGTACAGGGGGCCTACGAGCAGTACTTC. The chain carries TRBV11-1 and TRBJ2-7; TRBD1 matches at 8 bases. J was trimmed by 2 bases and V by 1 base; bases with no gene match: 1. Germline V gene data show CDR1 as SGHAT and CDR2 as FQDESV (reference sequence). This CDR3 is 14 amino acids long.

The chain employs TRBV5-4 and TRBJ2-5, with D possibly TRBD2 on 6 matching bases. The germline gives CDR1 SGHNT, CDR2 YYREEE (reference sequence). Deletions cut 4 bases from V and 5 bases from J, with 18 bases between. This CDR3 has 15 amino acids. This CDR3 reads CASSPRLDRLETQYF. CDR3 coding DNA: TGTGCCAGCAGCCCTCGACTAGATCGTCTGGAGACCCAGTACTTC.

The genes are TRBV18 and TRBJ1-6; D is possibly TRBD1 (6 bases). Trimming took off 2 bases at V and 5 bases at J, with 10 bases between the two ends. Germline CDR1 and CDR2: KGHSH and LQKENI. This CDR3 has 15 amino acids. CDR3 amino acids: CASSPNPGDNSPLHF. The DNA of the CDR3 is TGTGCCAGCTCACCAAATCCAGGGGATAATTCACCCCTCCACTTT.

V usage is TRBV28 and J usage is TRBJ2-7; the match to TRBD2 covers 11 bases. The ends lost 5 bases at V and 3 bases at J; junction bases unmatched: 12. Per the germline V gene, CDR1 is MDHEN and CDR2 is SYDVKM. There are 17 residues in the CDR3. The CDR3 protein is CASSPYRTGTSGYEQYF. The CDR3 DNA reads as TGTGCCAGCAGTCCATACCGAACCGGGACTAGCGGCTACGAGCAGTACTTC.

The chain uses TRBV7-2 and TRBJ1-1; TRBD1 is a possible D gene (6 bases). Germline lookup yields CDR1 SGHTA and CDR2 FQGNSA. This CDR3 is 17 amino acids long. The germline V and J ends were trimmed by 2 bases and 3 bases, with 19 bases remaining between them. CDR3 sequence: CASSLSRGGLEDTEAFF. The CDR3 region has the DNA TGTGCCAGCAGCTTAAGTAGGGGGGGGCTAGAGGACACTGAAGCTTTCTTT.

V gene TRBV15 combines with J gene TRBJ1-2, with a tentative D call TRBD1 (6 bases). This CDR3 spans 13 amino acids. The V gene's germline CDR1 is LNHNV and CDR2 YYDKDF (reference sequence). V dropped 3 bases and J dropped 2 bases, with 7 bases sitting between them. The CDR3 loop reads CATSRTGNYGYTF. CDR3 nucleotide sequence: TGTGCCACCAGCAGGACAGGCAACTATGGCTACACCTTC.

The chain uses TRBV6-6 and TRBJ2-6; TRBD2 might be the D (5 bases). This CDR3 has 15 residues. V was clipped by 5 bases and J by 0 bases, with 8 bases between them. Germline V lookup: CDR1 MNHNY, CDR2 SVGAGI (reference sequence). CDR3 in amino acids: CASSPRGSGANVLTF. Here the CDR3 DNA reads TGTGCCAGCAGTCCCCGGGGCTCTGGGGCCAACGTCCTGACTTTC.

This chain joins TRBV6-4 and TRBJ2-2, with D perhaps matching TRBD1 (6 bases). The CDR3 runs 16 residues. Trimming removed 0 bases at V and 2 bases at J, with 10 bases between. Germline-derived CDR1 and CDR2 are MRHNA and SNTAGT. CDR3 residues: CASSDSGTSNTGELFF. The CDR3 nucleotides read TGTGCCAGCAGTGACTCCGGGACATCCAACACCGGGGAGCTGTTTTTT.

This chain connects TRBV19 to TRBJ2-1; D is possibly TRBD1 (5 bases). This CDR3 has 13 residues. CDR1 is LNHDA and CDR2 is SQIVND in the germline V gene (reference sequence). V lost 5 bases and J 6 bases, leaving 11 bases between the germline ends. This chain's CDR3 is CASSPDIPNEQFF. The CDR3 bases are TGTGCCAGTAGTCCGGACATTCCCAATGAGCAGTTCTTC.

The J gene is TRBJ2-3, the V gene TRBV2, with 9 nucleotides matching TRBD2. The CDR3 runs 15 residues. The ends lost 6 bases at V and 3 bases at J; junction bases unmatched: 7. Per germline, CDR1 SNHLY and CDR2 FYNNEI. CDR3 loop: CASSLREGRTDTQYF. The CDR3 DNA sequence: TGTGCCAGCAGCTTGCGGGAGGGCCGAACAGATACGCAGTATTTT.

V usage is TRBV19 and J usage is TRBJ2-7, with 16 bases matching TRBD2. Germline-derived CDR1 and CDR2 are LNHDA and SQIVND (reference sequence). V gave up 5 bases and J gave up 4 bases; unmatched junction bases: 8. The CDR3 is made up of 17 amino acids. Written as DNA, the CDR3 is TGTGCCAGTAGTGAAAGGGGACTAGCGGGAGGGTTGTACGAGCAGTACTTC. This gives the protein CASSERGLAGGLYEQYF.

The chain joins TRBV6-5 to TRBJ2-1; D unresolved. The germline V and J ends were trimmed by 7 bases and 7 bases, with 8 bases remaining between them. Germline values: CDR1 MNHEY, CDR2 SVGAGI. The CDR3 loop spans 11 amino acids. As DNA, the CDR3 is TGTGCCAGCACCGGGTTTAATGAGCAGTTCTTC. Amino acid sequence: CASTGFNEQFF.

The chain links TRBV19 to TRBJ1-5; D is undetermined. This CDR3 is built from 13 residues. Germline V gives CDR1 LNHDA, CDR2 SQIVND (reference sequence). V was pared by 1 base and J by 5 bases, with 6 bases between. CDR3 sequence: CASSIGSDQPQHF. In nucleotides, the CDR3 is TGTGCCAGTAGTATAGGGAGTGATCAGCCCCAGCATTTT. Supplemented by reference TRBV19 and TRBJ1-5, the full variable domain reads DGGITQSPKYLFRKEGQNVTLSCEQNLNHDAMYWYRQDPGQGLRLIYYSQIVNDFQKGDIAEGYSVSREKKESFPLTVTSAQKNPTAFYLCASSIGSDQPQHFGDGTRLSIL.